This TCR beta chain was captured in a study of blood T cell repertoires in COVID-19. Profiled with immunoSEQ multiplex PCR; TCRdb holds only in-frame clones, not every one. The table includes about 500,000 clones, 80% to 90% detected once. Per germline, CDR1 MDHEN and CDR2 SYDVKM. V lost 5 bases and J lost 0, with 4 bases in between. The CDR3 is 12 residues long. The V call is TRBV28, the J call TRBJ1-1; no reliable D call. The source of this sequence is a man aged 18 to 29 with COVID-19, enrolled during active disease. Source material: peripheral blood. The chain's CDR3 is CASSVMNTEAFF. In nucleotides, the CDR3 is TGTGCCAGCAGTGTCATGAACACTGAAGCTTTCTTT.